This is a list of T cell receptor beta chains from one sample in a study of T-cell memory formation after mild COVID-19. Each CDR3 protein gets one entry after TCRdb re-called the 5' RACE reads with MiXCR. The data show roughly 180,000 distinct CDR3 sequences, more than 9% seen once. The material sequenced was PBMCs or a T cell subset sorted from them (not recorded which). All receptors derive from a man younger than 30 who had mild COVID-19 (a few samples of this study predate the infection). Cell type and time point are not known. The CDR3 runs from the conserved cysteine through the conserved F or W. A D gene is named only where the DNA matches it firmly. Rows may omit the clone size; those that give it use once, few, many or a size class.

len: 15
v_gene: TRBV7-2
d_gene: NA
j_gene: TRBJ1-2
abundance: NA
CDR3aa: CASSLGTGRLYGYTF
CDR3nt: TGTGCCAGCAGCTTAGGTACAGGCCGCCTCTATGGCTACACCTTC

len: 14
v_gene: TRBV20-1
d_gene: TRBD1
j_gene: TRBJ1-2
abundance: few
CDR3aa: CSARRRGQPYGYTF
CDR3nt: TGCAGTGCTAGACGCCGGGGACAGCCTTATGGCTACACCTTC

len: 17
v_gene: TRBV2
d_gene: NA
j_gene: TRBJ2-5
abundance: NA
CDR3aa: CASRPQAGQRLQETQYF
CDR3nt: TGTGCCAGCAGACCACAGGCTGGACAGCGCCTCCAAGAGACCCAGTACTTC

len: 16
v_gene: TRBV5-1
d_gene: NA
j_gene: TRBJ1-6
abundance: many
CDR3aa: CASSQTPGAINSPLHF
CDR3nt: TGCGCCAGCAGCCAAACCCCCGGAGCTATCAATTCACCCCTCCACTTT

len: 14
v_gene: TRBV7-2
d_gene: TRBD2
j_gene: TRBJ2-3
abundance: many
CDR3aa: CASSFGGATDTQYF
CDR3nt: TGTGCCAGCAGCTTCGGGGGGGCCACAGATACGCAGTATTTT

len: 18
v_gene: TRBV4-1
d_gene: TRBD2
j_gene: TRBJ2-1
abundance: few
CDR3aa: CASSQLDLGLAGGNEQFF
CDR3nt: TGCGCCAGCAGCCAGCTCGACCTCGGACTAGCGGGGGGCAATGAGCAGTTCTTC

len: 17
v_gene: TRBV2
d_gene: TRBD1
j_gene: TRBJ2-5
abundance: few
CDR3aa: CASSEARTGGLQETQYF
CDR3nt: TGTGCCAGCAGTGAAGCGCGGACAGGGGGCCTACAAGAGACCCAGTACTTC

len: 13
v_gene: TRBV5-1
d_gene: NA
j_gene: TRBJ2-7
abundance: many
CDR3aa: CASSGMDFYEQYF
CDR3nt: TGCGCCAGCAGCGGGATGGACTTTTACGAGCAGTACTTC

len: 16
v_gene: TRBV12-3/TRBV12-4
d_gene: TRBD2
j_gene: TRBJ2-3
abundance: many
CDR3aa: CASSKTSGGHTDTQYF
CDR3nt: TGTGCCAGCAGCAAGACTAGCGGGGGTCACACAGATACGCAGTATTTT

len: 14
v_gene: TRBV20-1
d_gene: NA
j_gene: TRBJ1-2
abundance: few
CDR3aa: CSARGRGRDYGYTF
CDR3nt: TGCAGTGCTAGAGGAAGGGGGAGGGACTATGGCTACACCTTC

len: 13
v_gene: TRBV4-1
d_gene: NA
j_gene: TRBJ2-1
abundance: many
CDR3aa: CASSYLGNNEQFF
CDR3nt: TGCGCCAGCAGCTATCTGGGGAACAATGAGCAGTTCTTC

len: 16
v_gene: TRBV5-5
d_gene: NA
j_gene: TRBJ2-3
abundance: NA
CDR3aa: CASSQAPAGGTDTQYF
CDR3nt: TGTGCCAGCAGCCAGGCGCCGGCAGGGGGCACAGATACGCAGTATTTT

len: 14
v_gene: TRBV5-1
d_gene: TRBD1
j_gene: TRBJ2-3
abundance: NA
CDR3aa: CASSFQGETDTQYF
CDR3nt: TGCGCCAGCAGCTTTCAGGGGGAGACAGATACGCAGTATTTT

len: 13
v_gene: TRBV18
d_gene: TRBD1
j_gene: TRBJ2-1
abundance: NA
CDR3aa: CASASGQDNEQFF
CDR3nt: TGTGCCAGCGCCAGTGGACAGGACAATGAGCAGTTCTTC

len: 16
v_gene: TRBV12-3/TRBV12-4
d_gene: NA
j_gene: TRBJ2-3
abundance: few
CDR3aa: CASSLALGPITDTQYF
CDR3nt: TGTGCCAGCAGTTTAGCGCTAGGGCCGATCACAGATACGCAGTATTTT

len: 11
v_gene: TRBV5-5
d_gene: NA
j_gene: TRBJ2-1
abundance: few
CDR3aa: CASSVSNEQFF
CDR3nt: TGTGCCAGCAGCGTTAGTAATGAGCAGTTCTTC

len: 13
v_gene: TRBV7-6
d_gene: NA
j_gene: TRBJ2-5
abundance: NA
CDR3aa: CASSRASEETQYF
CDR3nt: TGTGCCAGCAGCCGAGCCTCGGAAGAGACCCAGTACTTC

len: 12
v_gene: TRBV7-9
d_gene: NA
j_gene: TRBJ2-7
abundance: NA
CDR3aa: CASSPGQYEQYF
CDR3nt: TGTGCCAGCAGTCCCGGACAGTACGAGCAGTACTTC

len: 16
v_gene: TRBV13
d_gene: NA
j_gene: TRBJ1-3
abundance: NA
CDR3aa: CASSLHPGSSGNTIYF
CDR3nt: TGTGCCAGCAGCCTCCACCCAGGTTCCTCTGGAAACACCATATATTTT

len: 12
v_gene: TRBV18
d_gene: NA
j_gene: TRBJ2-2
abundance: NA
CDR3aa: CASSWADGELFF
CDR3nt: TGTGCCAGCTCATGGGCCGACGGGGAGCTGTTTTTT

len: 14
v_gene: TRBV12-5
d_gene: NA
j_gene: TRBJ2-1
abundance: few
CDR3aa: CASGPRSGRSEQFF
CDR3nt: TGTGCTAGTGGTCCGAGATCCGGCCGGAGTGAGCAGTTCTTC

len: 15
v_gene: TRBV7-2
d_gene: NA
j_gene: TRBJ1-1
abundance: NA
CDR3aa: CASSTHRVPNTEAFF
CDR3nt: TGTGCCAGCAGCACCCACAGGGTTCCGAACACTGAAGCTTTCTTT

len: 14
v_gene: TRBV7-2
d_gene: NA
j_gene: TRBJ2-5
abundance: NA
CDR3aa: CASSFSVDQETQYF
CDR3nt: TGTGCCAGCAGCTTCTCAGTAGACCAAGAGACCCAGTACTTC

len: 12
v_gene: TRBV7-3
d_gene: NA
j_gene: TRBJ2-5
abundance: NA
CDR3aa: CASSRAGETQYF
CDR3nt: TGTGCCAGCAGTCGCGCGGGGGAGACCCAGTACTTC

len: 13
v_gene: TRBV7-2
d_gene: NA
j_gene: TRBJ1-4
abundance: few
CDR3aa: CASSQDPAGKLFF
CDR3nt: TGTGCCAGCAGCCAGGACCCGGCAGGAAAACTGTTTTTT

len: 16
v_gene: TRBV2
d_gene: NA
j_gene: TRBJ2-3
abundance: many
CDR3aa: CASSPEASSSTDTQYF
CDR3nt: TGTGCCAGCAGCCCGGAGGCGTCTTCTAGCACAGATACGCAGTATTTT

len: 14
v_gene: TRBV7-9
d_gene: NA
j_gene: TRBJ2-5
abundance: many
CDR3aa: CASSRWTLQETQYF
CDR3nt: TGTGCCAGCAGCCGCTGGACACTCCAAGAGACCCAGTACTTC

len: 17
v_gene: TRBV27
d_gene: NA
j_gene: TRBJ2-3
abundance: NA
CDR3aa: CASSLSPGDLSTDTQYF
CDR3nt: TGTGCCAGCAGTTTATCTCCGGGGGACCTCAGCACAGATACGCAGTATTTT

len: 14
v_gene: TRBV5-1
d_gene: NA
j_gene: TRBJ2-2
abundance: NA
CDR3aa: CASSMDPMGGELFF
CDR3nt: TGCGCCAGCAGCATGGACCCTATGGGCGGGGAGCTGTTTTTT

len: 13
v_gene: TRBV9
d_gene: NA
j_gene: TRBJ2-1
abundance: NA
CDR3aa: CASSVELWDEQFF
CDR3nt: TGTGCCAGCAGCGTAGAGCTCTGGGATGAGCAGTTCTTC

len: 17
v_gene: TRBV10-1
d_gene: NA
j_gene: TRBJ2-1
abundance: many
CDR3aa: CASSESRQATNYNEQFF
CDR3nt: TGCGCCAGCAGTGAGTCCCGACAGGCCACCAACTACAATGAGCAGTTCTTC

len: 16
v_gene: TRBV11-2
d_gene: NA
j_gene: TRBJ2-2
abundance: few
CDR3aa: CASSHHTGLNSGELFF
CDR3nt: TGTGCCAGCAGTCATCATACGGGACTTAACTCCGGGGAGCTGTTTTTT

len: 16
v_gene: TRBV7-2
d_gene: TRBD2
j_gene: TRBJ2-5
abundance: NA
CDR3aa: CASSLVRLAGRETQYF
CDR3nt: TGTGCCAGCAGCTTAGTTCGACTAGCAGGGCGCGAGACCCAGTACTTC

len: 13
v_gene: TRBV20-1
d_gene: TRBD1
j_gene: TRBJ2-2
abundance: few
CDR3aa: CSARQGVTGELFF
CDR3nt: TGCAGTGCCAGACAGGGGGTGACCGGGGAGCTGTTTTTT

len: 17
v_gene: TRBV6-1
d_gene: TRBD2
j_gene: TRBJ2-1
abundance: NA
CDR3aa: CASSVATSGGTYNEQFF
CDR3nt: TGTGCCAGCAGTGTAGCGACTAGCGGGGGAACCTACAATGAGCAGTTCTTC